What follows describes a single T cell receptor beta chain. These data are taken from a study of a mutant IDH1 vaccine in newly diagnosed glioma. Whole-study context: Those enrolled had earlier been treated with radiotherapy, temozolomide, or both, mostly both.

Documented time point: baseline, week 1 (first vaccination visit). Treatment reported: pre-vaccination baseline after standard-of-care therapy. The method was immunoSEQ multiplex PCR; TCRdb's version includes in-frame clones alone and lacks a portion of them. The sample yields roughly 70,000 clones, about 86% seen once. The length of the CDR3 is 16 residues. The V gene's germline CDR1 is SGHDT and CDR2 YYEEEE. The V gene lost 3 bases and the J gene lost 2 bases, with 14 bases spanning the gap. The sequence was collected from a man aged 25 to 45 with glioma. This chain joins TRBV5-6 and TRBJ1-4, with D perhaps TRBD1 (5 bases). Sequencing used PBMCs, obtained from a glioma patient treated with radiotherapy, temozolomide or both. The CDR3 protein is CASSSLWGPTNEKLFF. CDR3 coding DNA: TGTGCCAGCAGCTCCTTATGGGGCCCGACTAATGAAAAACTGTTTTTT.